A single sample gave rise to the 9 T cell receptor beta chains below, sequenced in a study of blood T cell repertoires in COVID-19. The table came from immunoSEQ multiplex PCR; TCRdb's copy has only in-frame clones and leaves some out. The sample consists of about 68,000 clones, 80% to 95% of them appearing once. The sample was peripheral blood. The source of these receptors is a man aged 50 to 60 with COVID-19, enrolled during active disease.

The V call is TRBV7-3, the J call TRBJ2-3; 7 bases align to TRBD2. Germline-derived CDR1 and CDR2 are SGHTA and FQGTGA. V gave up 4 bases and J gave up 4 bases; unmatched junction bases: 8. The CDR3 is 15 residues long. CDR3: CASSSGGGTPDTQYF. In DNA, the CDR3 is TGTGCCAGCAGCTCTGGGGGAGGGACCCCAGATACGCAGTATTTT.

The rearrangement uses TRBV29-1 and TRBJ1-1; 8 nucleotides line up with TRBD1. This CDR3 has 12 residues. In germline, CDR1 is SQVTM, CDR2 ANQGSEA. J lost 11 bases, V lost 6 bases, and 11 bases had no gene match. CDR3 in DNA: TGCAGCGTCAAGACAGGGGTTCTTGAGGCTTTCTTT. It yields the protein CSVKTGVLEAFF.

V and J are TRBV9 and TRBJ2-2; 10 bases fit TRBD1. The V segment lost 6 bases and the J segment 4 bases; nucleotides outside the gene matches: 6. Per germline, CDR1 SGDLS and CDR2 YYNGEE. The CDR3 is 15 amino acids. CDR3 region: CASTMGQGFTGELFF. CDR3 nucleotides: TGTGCCAGCACCATGGGACAGGGGTTCACCGGGGAGCTGTTTTTT.

The chain employs TRBV7-9 and TRBJ2-5; tentative D call: TRBD1 (6 bases). The CDR3 has 14 residues. V dropped 7 bases and J dropped 5 bases, with 17 bases sitting between them. Germline V gene sequence: CDR1 SEHNR, CDR2 FQNEAQ (reference sequence). CDR3 amino acids: CASTVLAGEETQYF. The CDR3 bases are TGTGCCAGCACCGTCCTCGCAGGGGAGGAGACCCAGTACTTC.

The gene calls are TRBV20-1 and TRBJ1-2; no clear D. The CDR3 covers 11 residues. Germline loops: CDR1 DFQATT, CDR2 SNEGSKA (reference sequence). The DNA of the CDR3 is TGCAGCGGGGTCGCTATAGGTGGCTACACCTTC. Residues: CSGVAIGGYTF.

This chain uses TRBV29-1 with TRBJ2-5, with D maybe TRBD2 (5 bases). The CDR3 contains 16 residues. V shed 2 bases and J shed 5 bases, with 21 bases lying between them. Looked up from germline, CDR1 is SQVTM and CDR2 is ANQGSEA. The CDR3 protein is CSVEFFGNEFSETQYF. CDR3 in DNA: TGCAGCGTTGAATTTTTCGGGAACGAATTTTCGGAGACCCAGTACTTC.

The J gene is TRBJ2-7, the V gene TRBV11-2; no clear D. The CDR3 loop spans 12 amino acids. V lost 4 bases to trimming and J lost 5 bases, with 9 bases between them. The germline V gene has CDR1 SGHAT and CDR2 FQNNGV. The CDR3 DNA is TGTGCCAGCAGCTCCGCGGTGGACGAGCAGTACGTC. Residues: CASSSAVDEQYV.

A few counts support this clone. The same CDR3 is also encoded by other DNA sequences in this sample. This chain connects TRBV9 to TRBJ2-3; the match to TRBD1 covers 7 bases. Germline V gives CDR1 SGDLS, CDR2 YYNGEE. V shed 3 bases and J 0 bases; nucleotides not matched to a gene: 1. The CDR3 loop spans 14 amino acids. The CDR3, as DNA: TGTGCCAGCAGCGGACAGGGTAGCACAGATACGCAGTATTTT. Its translation: CASSGQGSTDTQYF.

This clone came up once. The chain couples TRBV10-3 to TRBJ1-2; TRBD1 might be the D (5 bases). This CDR3 comprises 15 residues. Germline CDR1 is ENHRY and CDR2 is SYGVKD. The V and J ends lost 0 bases and 0 bases respectively, with 8 bases between them. The CDR3 bases are TGTGCCATCAGTGAGTCGACAGCTACTAACTATGGCTACACCTTC. Protein: CAISESTATNYGYTF.